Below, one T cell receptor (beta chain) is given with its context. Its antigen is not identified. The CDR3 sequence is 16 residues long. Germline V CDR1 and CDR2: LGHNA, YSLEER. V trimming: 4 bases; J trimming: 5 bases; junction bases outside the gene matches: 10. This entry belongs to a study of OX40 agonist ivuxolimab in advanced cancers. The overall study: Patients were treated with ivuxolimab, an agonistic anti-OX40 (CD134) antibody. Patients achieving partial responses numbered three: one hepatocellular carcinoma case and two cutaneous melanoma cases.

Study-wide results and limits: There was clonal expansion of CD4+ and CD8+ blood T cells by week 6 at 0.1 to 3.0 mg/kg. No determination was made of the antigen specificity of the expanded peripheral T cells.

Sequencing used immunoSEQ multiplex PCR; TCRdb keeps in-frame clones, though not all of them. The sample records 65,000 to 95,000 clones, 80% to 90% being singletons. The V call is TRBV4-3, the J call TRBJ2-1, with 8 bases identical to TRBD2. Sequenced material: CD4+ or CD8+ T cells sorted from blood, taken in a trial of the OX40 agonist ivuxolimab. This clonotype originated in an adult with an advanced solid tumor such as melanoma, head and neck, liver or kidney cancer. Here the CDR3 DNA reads TGCGCCAGCAGCCCCGATCCCTTAGCGGGGAACAATGAGCAGTTCTTC. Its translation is CASSPDPLAGNNEQFF.